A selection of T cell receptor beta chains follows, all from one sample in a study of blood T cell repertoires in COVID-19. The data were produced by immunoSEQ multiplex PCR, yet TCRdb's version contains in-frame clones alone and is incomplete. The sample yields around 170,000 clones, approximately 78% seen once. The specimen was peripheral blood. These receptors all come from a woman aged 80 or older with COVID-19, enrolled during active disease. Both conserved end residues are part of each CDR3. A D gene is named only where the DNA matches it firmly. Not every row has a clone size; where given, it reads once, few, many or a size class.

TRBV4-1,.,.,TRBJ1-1,TGCGCCAGCAGCCAAGTGAGGGATAGGAACACTGAAGCTTTCTTT,CASSQVRDRNTEAFF
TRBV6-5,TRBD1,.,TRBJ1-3,TGTGCCAGCAGTAAGGACAGGTACTCTGGAAACACCATATATTTT,CASSKDRYSGNTIYF
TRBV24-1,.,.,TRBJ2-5,TGTGCCACCAGTGATACAACAGGCCCCCAAGAGACCCAGTACTTC,CATSDTTGPQETQYF
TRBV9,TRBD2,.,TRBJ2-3,TGTGCCAGCAGCGCCCCCGGGGGGAGGAGCACAGATACGCAGTATTTT,CASSAPGGRSTDTQYF
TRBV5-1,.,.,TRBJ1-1,TGCGCCAGCAGCCCATTTCAGGGATCCACTGAAGCTTTCTTT,CASSPFQGSTEAFF
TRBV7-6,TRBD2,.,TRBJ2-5,TGTGCCAGCAGCTTCTCCGGACTAGCGGGGGACTCTCTGTACTTC,CASSFSGLAGDSLYF
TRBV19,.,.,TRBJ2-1,TGTGCCAGTAGTATAGGAGGCAATGAGCAGTTCTTC,CASSIGGNEQFF
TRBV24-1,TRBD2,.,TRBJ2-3,TGTGCCACCAGTGATCGACTAGCGGGGTGGGGGGATACGCAGTATTTT,CATSDRLAGWGDTQYF
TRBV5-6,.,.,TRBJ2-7,TGTGCCAGCAGCTCTAGGACTCGATTGTACGAGCAGTACTTC,CASSSRTRLYEQYF
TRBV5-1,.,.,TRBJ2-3,TGCGCCAGCAGCTTGGAAAACAGGGCTGCAGATACGCAGTATTTT,CASSLENRAADTQYF
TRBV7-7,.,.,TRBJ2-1,TGTGCCAGCAGCTTCGGTCAGGGCGGCGGTGAGCAGTTCTTC,CASSFGQGGGEQFF
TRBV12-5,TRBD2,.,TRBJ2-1,TGTGCTAGTGGGGCTAGCGGGGTAAATGAGCAGTTCTTC,CASGASGVNEQFF
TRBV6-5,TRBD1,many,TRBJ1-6,TGTGCCAGCAGTCGCGGGACAGCATATAATTCACCCCTCCACTTT,CASSRGTAYNSPLHF
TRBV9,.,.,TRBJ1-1,TGTGCCAGCAGCGTAAACGGAGAGGGGAACACTGAAGCTTTCTTT,CASSVNGEGNTEAFF
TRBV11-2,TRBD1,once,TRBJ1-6,TGTGCCAGCAGCTGGGGACAGGCGAATTCACCCCTCCACTTT,CASSWGQANSPLHF
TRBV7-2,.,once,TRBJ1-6,TGTGCCAGCAGCTTAGACTCCGGAGCAGGGATTCGGTCACCCCTCCACTTT,CASSLDSGAGIRSPLHF
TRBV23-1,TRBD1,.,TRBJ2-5,TGCGCCAGCAGTCAACCAACTTTGACAGGGGAAGAGACCCAGTACTTC,CASSQPTLTGEETQYF
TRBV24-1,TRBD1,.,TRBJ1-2,TGTGCCACCAGTGACCCCGGGACAGGGAATGGCTACACCTTC,CATSDPGTGNGYTF
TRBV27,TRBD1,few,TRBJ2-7,TGTGCCAGCAGTCGGACAGGTGGCAATACCCTATTCTACGAGCAGTACTTC,CASSRTGGNTLFYEQYF
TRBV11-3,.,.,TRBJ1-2,TGTGCCAGCAGTCCAGGTCGTGGCTACACCTTC,CASSPGRGYTF
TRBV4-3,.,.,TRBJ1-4,TGCGCCAGCAGCCAAAATCCCACCGGGGGGACTACCGATGAAAAACTGTTTTTT,CASSQNPTGGTTDEKLFF
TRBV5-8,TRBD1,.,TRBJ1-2,TGTGCCAGCAGCTCGACCCGGGGGACAGGGAGCATTTTTGGGTATGGCTACACCTTC,CASSSTRGTGSIFGYGYTF
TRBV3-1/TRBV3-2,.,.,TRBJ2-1,TGTGCCAGCAGCCAAGGGCACCATCTGGACAGTGAGCAGTTCTTC,CASSQGHHLDSEQFF
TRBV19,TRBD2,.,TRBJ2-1,TGTGCCAGTAGTATCGGGGGGGGCTACAATGAGCAGTTCTTC,CASSIGGGYNEQFF
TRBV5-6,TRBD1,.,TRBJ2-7,TGTGCCAGCAGCTTAGACAGGGGGCACTACGAGCAGTACTTC,CASSLDRGHYEQYF
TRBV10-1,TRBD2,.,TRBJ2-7,TGCGCCAGTGATCTAGCGGAGAACACCTACGAGCAGTACTTC,CASDLAENTYEQYF
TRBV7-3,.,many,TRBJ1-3,TGTGCCAGCAGCTTAAGCGGTGGATTTGGAAACACCATATATTTT,CASSLSGGFGNTIYF
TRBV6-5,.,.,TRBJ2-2,TGTGCCAGCAGTTACTCGCAGGGCGGCACCGGGGAGCTGTTTTTT,CASSYSQGGTGELFF
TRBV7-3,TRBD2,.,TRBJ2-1,TGTGCCAGCAGCTCTAGCGGGGGGGCCTACAATGAGCAGTTCTTC,CASSSSGGAYNEQFF
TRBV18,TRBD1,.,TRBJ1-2,TGTGCCAGCTCACTTCCGGGACAGGGTGTCTATGGCTACACCTTC,CASSLPGQGVYGYTF
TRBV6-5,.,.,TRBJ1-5,TGTGCCAGCAGTACTGGACAGTATAGCAATCAGCCCCAGCATTTT,CASSTGQYSNQPQHF
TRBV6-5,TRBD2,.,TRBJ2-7,TGTGCCAGCAGACTCAGCGGCGGGGGGGCCTACGAGCAGTACTTC,CASRLSGGGAYEQYF
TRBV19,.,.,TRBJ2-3,TGTGCCAGTAGTATACGACTACGAGATACGCAGTATTTT,CASSIRLRDTQYF
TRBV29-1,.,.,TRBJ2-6,TGCAGCGTTGGGGGCTCGGCGGGGGCCAACGTCCTGACTTTC,CSVGGSAGANVLTF
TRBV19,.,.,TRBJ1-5,TGTGCCAGTAGTCGGGGGGGTCGCAATCAGCCCCAGCATTTT,CASSRGGRNQPQHF
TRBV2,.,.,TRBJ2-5,TGTGCCAGCAAGGAGGGCTTGACGGAGACCCAGTACTTC,CASKEGLTETQYF
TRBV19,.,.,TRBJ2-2,TGTGCCAGTAGGAGGACGAACACCGGGGAGCTGTTTTTT,CASRRTNTGELFF
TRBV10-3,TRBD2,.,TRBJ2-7,TGTGCCATCAGTGGTGGGACTAGCGGGAGGGGCGAGCAGTACTTC,CAISGGTSGRGEQYF
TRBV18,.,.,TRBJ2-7,TGTGCCAGCTCACCGGCAGGGAACGGCGAGCAGTACTTC,CASSPAGNGEQYF
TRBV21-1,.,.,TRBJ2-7,TGTGCCAGCAGCGGCAGGGTTTATAGGCGCGGGAGCCCCTCCTACGAGCAGTACTTC,CASSGRVYRRGSPSYEQYF
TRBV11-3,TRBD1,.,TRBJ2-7,TGTGCCAGCAGCTCCGGGACAGGGAAGGGCTACGAGCAGTACTTC,CASSSGTGKGYEQYF
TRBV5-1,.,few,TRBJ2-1,TGCGCCAGCAGCTTCGCGGGCTCCTACAATGAGCAGTTCTTC,CASSFAGSYNEQFF
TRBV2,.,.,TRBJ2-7,TGTGCCAGCAGGATGACAGGCCCCCGCTCCTACGAGCAGTACTTC,CASRMTGPRSYEQYF
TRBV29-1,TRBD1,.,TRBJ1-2,TGCAGCGTTATAGGTGAATGGACAGGGCCTAACTATGGCTACACCTTC,CSVIGEWTGPNYGYTF
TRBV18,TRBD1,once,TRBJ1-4,TGTGCCAGCCGACCGGGACAGGGGGAAGAAAAACTGTTTTTT,CASRPGQGEEKLFF
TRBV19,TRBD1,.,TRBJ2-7,TGTGCCAGTAGCCCATGGGGGACAGGGGGCGTGGAGTACGAGCAGTACTTC,CASSPWGTGGVEYEQYF
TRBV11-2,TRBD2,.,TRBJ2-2,TGTGCCAGCAGCTTAAGCGGGAGGACCACCGGGGAGCTGTTTTTT,CASSLSGRTTGELFF
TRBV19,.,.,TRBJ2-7,TGTGCCAGTAGTATCGGGGTAAGGTCCTACGAGCAGTACTTC,CASSIGVRSYEQYF
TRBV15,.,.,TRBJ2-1,TGTGCCACCAGCCCACGTCGGGGTACAAATGAGCAGTTCTTC,CATSPRRGTNEQFF
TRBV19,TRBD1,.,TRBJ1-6,TGTGCCAGTAGTACTGGGGGACAGGGGACCAATTCACCCCTCCACTTT,CASSTGGQGTNSPLHF
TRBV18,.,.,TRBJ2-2,TGTGCCAGCTCACCATCCCGTGGCAGGGACACCGGGGAGCTGTTTTTT,CASSPSRGRDTGELFF
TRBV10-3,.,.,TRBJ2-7,TGTGCCATCAGTGACAGGGTAGCCGAGCAGTACTTC,CAISDRVAEQYF
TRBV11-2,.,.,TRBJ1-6,TGTGCCAGCAGCCGTACATCTTCCCCCCTCCGTCTCCACTTT,CASSRTSSPLRLHF
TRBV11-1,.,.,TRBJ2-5,TGTGCCAGCAGCCACCCAGGAGGAGAGACCCAGTACTTC,CASSHPGGETQYF
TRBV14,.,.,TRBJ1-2,TGTGCCAGCAGCCCCCTGACAGGTTCGCTTAACTATGGCTACACCTTC,CASSPLTGSLNYGYTF